This TCR beta chain was captured in a study of blood T cells in healthy people across ages. The CDR3 is 19 residues long. Per the germline V gene, CDR1 is SGHAT and CDR2 is FQNNGV. The V and J ends lost 5 bases and 0 bases, in that order; junction bases with no gene match: 13. Using a J-beta primer mix together with a sample-barcoded 5' primer, a second PCR was run for roughly 7 to 11 cycles. TCRdb reprocessed the 5' RACE reads with MiXCR, giving one entry per CDR3 protein. The table includes roughly 680,000 distinct CDR3 sequences, roughly 21% detected once. The source of this sequence is an older man in good health. Sequenced material: blood. V is TRBV11-2 and J is TRBJ2-6; 7 bases align to TRBD1. The CDR3: CASSARVGQSDSGANVLTF. The CDR3 DNA reads TGTGCCAGCAGCGCCAGGGTGGGACAGTCAGACTCTGGGGCCAACGTCCTGACTTTC.